The 18 T cell receptor beta chains below were found in one sample sequenced in a study of cytomegalovirus exposure and HLA in healthy donors. Both 60 Vbeta primers and 13 Jbeta primers went into the PCR. Sequenced by immunoSEQ multiplex PCR; TCRdb stores in-frame clones only, minus some. The sample holds 90,000 to 150,000 clones; 60% to 85% are singletons and the top ten take 2% to 3%. Material: PBMCs. The receptors were gathered from a female donor in good health and CMV-seronegative.

CDR3 coding DNA: TGCGCCAGTGGGGGGGTTCGAGACGAGCAGTACTTC. Translation gives CASGGVRDEQYF. The chain uses TRBV5-1 and TRBJ2-7; TRBD2 matches 7 bases. The germline V gene has CDR1 SGHRS and CDR2 YFSETQ. The CDR3 length is 12 residues. With 8 bases clipped from V and 5 bases from J, the junction kept 7 bases outside the gene matches.

The rearrangement joins TRBV13 to TRBJ1-1; D gene unclear. The CDR3 is made up of 14 amino acids. V lost 3 bases to trimming and J lost 0 bases, with 8 bases between them. Germline values: CDR1 PRHDT, CDR2 FYEKMQ (reference sequence). The CDR3 DNA follows: TGTGCCAGCAGCTTGCGGCAAATGAACACTGAAGCTTTCTTT. The encoded protein is CASSLRQMNTEAFF.

V and J are TRBV30 and TRBJ2-7; D gene uncertain. CDR1 is GTSNPN and CDR2 is SVGIG in the germline V gene (reference sequence). Trimming removed 0 bases from V and 1 base from J, with 7 bases in between. The CDR3 covers 13 residues. The CDR3 loop reads CAWSVGDSYEQYF. In DNA, the CDR3 is TGTGCCTGGAGTGTAGGAGATTCCTACGAGCAGTACTTC. Variable domain in full (rest from reference TRBV30 and TRBJ2-7): SQTIHQWPATLVQPVGSPLSLECTVEGTSNPNLYWYRQAAGRGLQLLFYSVGIGQISSEVPQNLSASRPQDRQFILSSKKLLLSDSGFYLCAWSVGDSYEQYFGPGTRLTVT.

This chain links TRBV19 with TRBJ1-5, with D possibly TRBD1 on 6 matching bases. The CDR3 has 15 residues. The V gene's germline CDR1 is LNHDA and CDR2 SQIVND (reference sequence). V was cut by 5 bases and J by 5 bases, with 16 bases left in between. The CDR3 protein is CASSSIRTEDQPQHF. The CDR3 coding sequence is TGTGCCAGTAGTTCTATTCGGACAGAGGATCAGCCCCAGCATTTT.

This sequence joins TRBV7-9 and TRBJ1-1; no firm D call. V was cut by 2 bases and J by 1 base, with 5 bases left in between. The CDR3 length is 13 residues. The germline V gene encodes CDR1 SEHNR and CDR2 FQNEAQ (reference sequence). CDR3 DNA sequence: TGTGCCAGCAGCTTACCCGGGAACACTGAAGCTTTCTTT. Translating gives CASSLPGNTEAFF.

This clone was picked up one time. The V gene is TRBV6-1, the J gene TRBJ1-1; D is unresolved. This CDR3 contains 13 residues. V was trimmed by 3 bases and J by 4 bases, leaving 9 bases between them. The germline V gene encodes CDR1 MNHNS and CDR2 SASEGT. This CDR3 reads CASSEGFTTEAFF. As DNA, the CDR3 is TGTGCCAGCAGTGAGGGCTTTACCACTGAAGCTTTCTTT.

The rearrangement links TRBV7-2 to TRBJ2-3; D possibly corresponds to TRBD2 (6 bases). V was pared by 5 bases and J by 2 bases, with 14 bases between. CDR3 length equals 15 residues. From germline, CDR1 is SGHTA and CDR2 FQGNSA. The CDR3 DNA reads TGTGCCAGCAGCCCATCGGGGCGGGACACAGATACGCAGTATTTT. Translating gives CASSPSGRDTDTQYF.

This clone has just a few counts. The chain couples TRBV10-2 to TRBJ1-3; 8 nucleotides match TRBD1. The CDR3 is 15 residues long. The germline gives CDR1 WSHSY, CDR2 SAAADI. The J segment lost 8 bases and the V segment lost 0 bases, leaving 6 bases of the junction unmatched. The CDR3 is CASSESAGGDDTIYF. The CDR3 nucleotides read TGCGCCAGCAGTGAGTCGGCAGGGGGCGATGACACCATATATTTT.

V gene TRBV5-4 combines with J gene TRBJ2-7; 7 nucleotides line up with TRBD1. V was pared by 4 bases and J by 1 base, with 5 bases of the junction left unmatched. Germline assignment: CDR1 SGHNT and CDR2 YYREEE (reference sequence). The CDR3 is 14 amino acids. The CDR3 DNA follows: TGTGCCAGCAGCCGCGGACAGGAGTCCTACGAGCAGTACTTC. This encodes CASSRGQESYEQYF.

This clone was seen a handful of times. The rearrangement joins TRBV6-1 to TRBJ1-1; weak D call: TRBD1 (6 bases). V lost 3 bases and J lost 6, with 8 bases in between. Germline V gene data show CDR1 as MNHNS and CDR2 as SASEGT. This CDR3 has 12 amino acids. The CDR3 sequence is CASSEWGPEAFF. The CDR3, as DNA: TGTGCCAGCAGTGAGTGGGGGCCTGAAGCTTTCTTT.

The V call is TRBV27, the J call TRBJ1-2; 7 bases map to TRBD1. The germline V gene has CDR1 MNHEY and CDR2 SMNVEV (reference sequence). Trimming cost V 7 bases and J 2 bases; bases outside gene matches: 7. The CDR3 covers 14 residues. CDR3 residues: CASTLKTGNYGYTF. The CDR3 DNA reads TGTGCCAGCACCCTAAAGACAGGGAACTATGGCTACACCTTC.

The V and J genes are TRBV14 and TRBJ2-3; D unresolved. The CDR3 consists of 15 residues. Trimming removed 1 base from V and 1 base from J, with 9 bases in between. From germline, CDR1 is SGHDN and CDR2 FVKESK. The chain's CDR3 is CASSQVRLGTDTQYF. The CDR3 bases are TGTGCCAGCAGCCAAGTGAGGCTCGGCACAGATACGCAGTATTTT.

This clone has only one observation. V is TRBV7-8 and J is TRBJ1-5; D gene unclear. Trimming pared 2 bases from V and 3 bases from J, leaving 8 bases between. Germline V gives CDR1 SGHVS, CDR2 FQNEAQ. The CDR3 loop spans 14 amino acids. CDR3 loop: CASSLSTDNQPQHF. CDR3 nucleotides: TGTGCCAGCAGCTTAAGTACAGACAATCAGCCCCAGCATTTT.

In DNA, the CDR3 is TGTGCCAGCAGCCCCGGACTAGCGGGTCTATCCGGGGAGCTGTTTTTT. Translated: CASSPGLAGLSGELFF. J is TRBJ2-2 and V is TRBV5-5; TRBD2 matches 11 bases. This CDR3 comprises 16 residues. V was pared by 4 bases and J by 6 bases, with 8 bases of the junction left unmatched. Germline values: CDR1 SGHKS, CDR2 YYEKEE (reference sequence).

This rearrangement joins TRBV7-8 to TRBJ2-1; 8 nucleotides line up with TRBD2. This CDR3 region has 19 residues. V trimming: 5 bases; J trimming: 2 bases; junction bases outside the gene matches: 17. CDR1 and CDR2 (germline): SGHVS, FQNEAQ. The DNA for the CDR3 is TGTGCCAGCAGCCCACGCGCCCCCTACGGGGGGGACCCCTACAATGAGCAGTTCTTC. Amino acids: CASSPRAPYGGDPYNEQFF.

The chain couples TRBV27 to TRBJ1-6; tentatively, D is TRBD1 (5 bases). The CDR3 totals 15 residues. The germline V gene has CDR1 MNHEY and CDR2 SMNVEV (reference sequence). V was pared by 0 bases and J by 10 bases, with 13 bases between. DNA for the CDR3: TGTGCCAGCAGTTTATCGTTCAGGGTACGATCACCCCTCCACTTT. Translating gives CASSLSFRVRSPLHF.

This rearrangement joins TRBV7-9 to TRBJ2-3; no firm D call. This CDR3 is built from 12 residues. Trimming shortened V by 5 bases and J by 2 bases, and 5 bases separated the two germline ends. Looked up from germline, CDR1 is SEHNR and CDR2 is FQNEAQ (reference sequence). This CDR3 reads CASSLYTDTQYF. The CDR3 DNA reads TGTGCCAGCAGCCTCTACACAGATACGCAGTATTTT.

The V and J genes are TRBV5-5 and TRBJ2-7; TRBD2 agrees at 9 bases. Trimming removed 0 bases from V and 5 bases from J; junction bases left unmatched: 9. Germline values: CDR1 SGHKS, CDR2 YYEKEE (reference sequence). This CDR3 has 16 amino acids. CDR3 bases: TGTGCCAGCAGCTTGGGGAGGGGCGGGGGGGCTAACGAGCAGTACTTC. It codes for CASSLGRGGGANEQYF.